This T cell receptor (beta chain) was recorded in a study of control samples from healthy donors and cancer patients. Trimming removed 0 bases from V and 4 bases from J, with 13 bases in between. Germline V gene sequence: CDR1 MGHRA, CDR2 YSYEKL. This CDR3 is 16 amino acids long. Generated by immunoSEQ multiplex PCR, the TCRdb table keeps only in-frame clones and is missing some. The sample contains around 20,000 clones, 75% to 90% of which appear only once. The chain carries TRBV4-1 and TRBJ1-3, with unresolved D. Material for sequencing was PBMCs. The TCR originated in a man aged 55 to 70 with head and neck cancer. CDR3 DNA sequence: TGCGCCAGCAGCCAAGAGGCGCCCTTCACGGGAAACACCATATATTTT. As protein: CASSQEAPFTGNTIYF.